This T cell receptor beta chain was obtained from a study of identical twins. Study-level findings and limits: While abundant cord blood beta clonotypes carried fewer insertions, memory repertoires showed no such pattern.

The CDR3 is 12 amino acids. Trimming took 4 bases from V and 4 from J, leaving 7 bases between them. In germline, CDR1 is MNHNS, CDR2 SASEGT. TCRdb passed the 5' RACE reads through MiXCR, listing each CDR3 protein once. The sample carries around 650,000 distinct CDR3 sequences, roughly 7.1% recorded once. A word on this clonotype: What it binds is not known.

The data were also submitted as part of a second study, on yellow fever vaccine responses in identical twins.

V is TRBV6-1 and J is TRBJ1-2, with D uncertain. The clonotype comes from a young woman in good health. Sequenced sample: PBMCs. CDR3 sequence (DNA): TGTGCCAGCAGTGCCGACGTCTATGGCTACACCTTC. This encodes CASSADVYGYTF.